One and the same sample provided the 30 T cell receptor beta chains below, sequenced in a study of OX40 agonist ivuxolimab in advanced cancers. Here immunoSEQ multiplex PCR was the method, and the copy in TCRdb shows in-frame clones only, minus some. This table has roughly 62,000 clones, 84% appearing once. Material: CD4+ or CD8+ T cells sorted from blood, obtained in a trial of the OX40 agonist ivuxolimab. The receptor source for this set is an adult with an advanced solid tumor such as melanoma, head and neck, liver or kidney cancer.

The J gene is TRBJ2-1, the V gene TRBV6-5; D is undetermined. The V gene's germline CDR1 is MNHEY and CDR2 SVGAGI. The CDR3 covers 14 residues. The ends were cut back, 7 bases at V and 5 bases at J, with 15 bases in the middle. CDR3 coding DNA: TGTGCCAGCAAAAACGGGCTATCTAACAATGAGCAGTTCTTC. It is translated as CASKNGLSNNEQFF.

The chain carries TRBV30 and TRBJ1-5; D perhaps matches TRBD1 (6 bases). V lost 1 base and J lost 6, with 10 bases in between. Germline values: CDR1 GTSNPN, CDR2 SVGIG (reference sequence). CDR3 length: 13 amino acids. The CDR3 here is CAWSAQGGQPQHF. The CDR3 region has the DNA TGTGCCTGGAGTGCACAGGGAGGTCAGCCCCAGCATTTT.

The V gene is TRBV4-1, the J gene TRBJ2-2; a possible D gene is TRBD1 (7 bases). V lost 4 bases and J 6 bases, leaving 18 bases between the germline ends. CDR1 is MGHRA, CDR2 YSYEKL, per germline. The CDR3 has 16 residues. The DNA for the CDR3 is TGCGCCAGCAGCCCTTTTGAGGGGGCGGGGTCCGGGGAGCTGTTTTTT. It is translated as CASSPFEGAGSGELFF.

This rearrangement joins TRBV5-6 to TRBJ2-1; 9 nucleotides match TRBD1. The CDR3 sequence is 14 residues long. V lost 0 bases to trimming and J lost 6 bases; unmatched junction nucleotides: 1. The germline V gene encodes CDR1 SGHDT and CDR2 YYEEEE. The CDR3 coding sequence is TGTGCCAGCAGCTTGGTGACAGGGGGCAATGAGCAGTTCTTC. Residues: CASSLVTGGNEQFF.

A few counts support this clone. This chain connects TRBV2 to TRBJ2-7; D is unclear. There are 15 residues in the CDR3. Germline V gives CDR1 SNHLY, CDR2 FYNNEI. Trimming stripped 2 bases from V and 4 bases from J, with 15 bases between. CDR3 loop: CASSERWTSRYEQYF. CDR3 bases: TGTGCCAGCAGTGAAAGGTGGACGTCGAGATACGAGCAGTACTTC. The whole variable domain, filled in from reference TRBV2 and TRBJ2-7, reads EPEVTQTPSHQVTQMGQEVILRCVPISNHLYFYWYRQILGQKVEFLVSFYNNEISEKSEIFDDQFSVERPDGSNFTLKIRSTKLEDSAMYFCASSERWTSRYEQYFGPGTRLTVT.

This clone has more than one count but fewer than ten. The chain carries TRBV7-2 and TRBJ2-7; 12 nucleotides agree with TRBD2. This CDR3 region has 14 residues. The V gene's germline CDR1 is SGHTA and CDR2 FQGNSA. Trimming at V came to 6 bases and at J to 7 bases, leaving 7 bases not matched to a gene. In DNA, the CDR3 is TGTGCCAGCAGTTCCCGGACTAGCGGGAATGAGCAGTACTTC. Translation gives CASSSRTSGNEQYF.

The CDR3 reads CASSMGSYTEAFF. In nucleotides, the CDR3 is TGTGCCAGTAGTATGGGTAGTTACACTGAAGCTTTCTTT. V and J are TRBV19 and TRBJ1-1; D is undetermined. Trimming took 3 bases from V and 3 from J, leaving 8 bases between them. The germline gives CDR1 LNHDA, CDR2 SQIVND (reference sequence). The CDR3 has 13 residues.

The CDR3 region is CASSYQDSGEQFF. CDR3 in DNA: TGCGCCAGCAGCTACCAAGACAGCGGTGAGCAGTTCTTC. The J gene is TRBJ2-1, the V gene TRBV5-1, with D perhaps being TRBD1 or TRBD2 (5 bases each). Germline V lookup: CDR1 SGHRS, CDR2 YFSETQ. With 3 bases removed from V and 9 bases from J, the gap between germline ends came to 13 bases. The CDR3 runs 13 residues.

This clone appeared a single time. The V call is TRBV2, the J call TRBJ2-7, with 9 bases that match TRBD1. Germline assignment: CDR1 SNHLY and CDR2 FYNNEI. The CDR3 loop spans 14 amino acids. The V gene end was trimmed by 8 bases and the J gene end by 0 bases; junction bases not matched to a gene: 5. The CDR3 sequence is CASAGTGSSYEQYF. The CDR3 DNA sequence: TGTGCCAGCGCCGGGACAGGGAGCTCCTACGAGCAGTACTTC.

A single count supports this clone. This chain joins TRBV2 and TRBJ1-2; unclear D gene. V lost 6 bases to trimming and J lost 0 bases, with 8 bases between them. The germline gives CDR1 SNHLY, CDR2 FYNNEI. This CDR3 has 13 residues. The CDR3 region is CASRISANYGYTF. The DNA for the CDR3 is TGTGCCAGCAGAATCTCCGCTAACTATGGCTACACCTTC. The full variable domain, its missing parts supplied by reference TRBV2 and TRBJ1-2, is EPEVTQTPSHQVTQMGQEVILRCVPISNHLYFYWYRQILGQKVEFLVSFYNNEISEKSEIFDDQFSVERPDGSNFTLKIRSTKLEDSAMYFCASRISANYGYTFGSGTRLTVV.

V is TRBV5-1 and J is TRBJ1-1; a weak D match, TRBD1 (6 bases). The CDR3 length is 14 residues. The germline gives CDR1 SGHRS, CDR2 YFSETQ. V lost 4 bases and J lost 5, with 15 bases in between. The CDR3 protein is CASSINTGRTEAFF. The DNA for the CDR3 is TGCGCCAGCAGCATTAATACAGGGCGGACTGAAGCTTTCTTT. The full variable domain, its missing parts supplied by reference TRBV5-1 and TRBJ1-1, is KAGVTQTPRYLIKTRGQQVTLSCSPISGHRSVSWYQQTPGQGLQFLFEYFSETQRNKGNFPGRFSGRQFSNSRSEMNVSTLELGDSALYLCASSINTGRTEAFFGQGTRLTVV.

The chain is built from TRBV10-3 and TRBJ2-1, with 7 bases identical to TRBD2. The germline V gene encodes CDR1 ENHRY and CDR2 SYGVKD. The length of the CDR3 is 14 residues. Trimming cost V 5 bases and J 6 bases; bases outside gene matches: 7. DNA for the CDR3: TGTGCCATCAGTCTCCGGCTAGCGGCCAATGAGCAGTTCTTC. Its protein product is CAISLRLAANEQFF.

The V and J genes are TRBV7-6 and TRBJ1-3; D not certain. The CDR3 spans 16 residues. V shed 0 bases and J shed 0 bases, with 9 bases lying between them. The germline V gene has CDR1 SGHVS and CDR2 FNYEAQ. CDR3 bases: TGTGCCAGCAGCTTAGCCCGGCAGCACTCTGGAAACACCATATATTTT. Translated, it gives CASSLARQHSGNTIYF.

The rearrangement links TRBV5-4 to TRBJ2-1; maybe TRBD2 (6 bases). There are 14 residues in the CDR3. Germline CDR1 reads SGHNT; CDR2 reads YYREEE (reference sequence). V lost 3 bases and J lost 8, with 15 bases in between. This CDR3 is CASSYSGSRDEQFF. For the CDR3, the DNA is TGTGCCAGCAGCTATAGCGGTAGTAGAGATGAGCAGTTCTTC.

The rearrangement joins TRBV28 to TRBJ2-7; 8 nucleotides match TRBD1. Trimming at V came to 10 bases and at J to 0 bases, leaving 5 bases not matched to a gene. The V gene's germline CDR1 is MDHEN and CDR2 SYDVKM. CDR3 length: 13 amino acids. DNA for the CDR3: TGTGCCACTGACAGGGGACACTCCTACGAGCAGTACTTC. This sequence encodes CATDRGHSYEQYF.

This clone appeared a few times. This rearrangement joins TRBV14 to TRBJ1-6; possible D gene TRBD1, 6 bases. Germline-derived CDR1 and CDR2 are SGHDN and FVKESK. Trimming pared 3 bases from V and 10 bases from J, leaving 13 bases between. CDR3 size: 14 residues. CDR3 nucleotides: TGTGCCAGCAGCCAGAATACAGGGATCTCACCCCTCCACTTT. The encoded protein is CASSQNTGISPLHF.

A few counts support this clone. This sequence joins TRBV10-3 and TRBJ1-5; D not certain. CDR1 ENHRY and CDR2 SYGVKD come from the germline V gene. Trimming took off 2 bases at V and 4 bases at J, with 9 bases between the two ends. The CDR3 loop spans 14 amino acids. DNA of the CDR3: TGTGCCATCAGTGAGCGGGGTGGAAATCAGCCCCAGCATTTT. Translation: CAISERGGNQPQHF.

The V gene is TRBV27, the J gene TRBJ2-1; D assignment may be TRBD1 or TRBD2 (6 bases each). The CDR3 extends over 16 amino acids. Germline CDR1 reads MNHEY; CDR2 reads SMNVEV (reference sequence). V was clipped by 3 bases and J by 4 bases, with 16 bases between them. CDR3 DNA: TGTGCCAGCAGTTTTGGAACGGGGGCGAGATACAATGAGCAGTTCTTC. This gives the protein CASSFGTGARYNEQFF.

For the CDR3, the DNA is TGTGCCAGCAGTTCACTTCACTACGAGCAGTACTTC. Translating it yields CASSSLHYEQYF. This chain uses TRBV28 with TRBJ2-7; D gene uncertain. CDR3 length equals 12 residues. V gave up 4 bases and J gave up 3 bases, with 7 bases separating them. Looked up from germline, CDR1 is MDHEN and CDR2 is SYDVKM.

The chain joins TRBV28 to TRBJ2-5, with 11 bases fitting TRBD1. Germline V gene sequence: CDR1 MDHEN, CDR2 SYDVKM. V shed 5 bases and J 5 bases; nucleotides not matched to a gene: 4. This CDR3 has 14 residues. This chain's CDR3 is CASSPDRGRETQYF. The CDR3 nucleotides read TGTGCCAGCAGTCCGGACAGGGGGCGTGAGACCCAGTACTTC.

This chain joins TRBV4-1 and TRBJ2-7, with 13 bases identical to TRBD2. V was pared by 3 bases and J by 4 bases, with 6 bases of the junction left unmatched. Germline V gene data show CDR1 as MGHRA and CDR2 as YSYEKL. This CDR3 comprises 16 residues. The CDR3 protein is CASSHSGLAGEYEQYF. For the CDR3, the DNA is TGCGCCAGCAGCCATTCTGGACTAGCGGGAGAGTACGAGCAGTACTTC.

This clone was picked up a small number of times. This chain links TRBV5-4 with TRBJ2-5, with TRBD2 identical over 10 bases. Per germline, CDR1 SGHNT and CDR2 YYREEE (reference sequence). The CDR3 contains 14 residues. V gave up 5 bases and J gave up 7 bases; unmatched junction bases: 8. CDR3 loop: CASRLAGARRTQYF. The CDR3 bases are TGTGCCAGCAGGCTAGCGGGGGCGCGGAGGACCCAGTACTTC.

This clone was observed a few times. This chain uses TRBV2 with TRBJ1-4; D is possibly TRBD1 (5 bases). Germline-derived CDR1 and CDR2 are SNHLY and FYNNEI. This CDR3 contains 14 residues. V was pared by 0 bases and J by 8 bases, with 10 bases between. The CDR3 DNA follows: TGTGCCAGCAGTGAAGCGCTGGGGCGGGAAAAACTGTTTTTT. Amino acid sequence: CASSEALGREKLFF.

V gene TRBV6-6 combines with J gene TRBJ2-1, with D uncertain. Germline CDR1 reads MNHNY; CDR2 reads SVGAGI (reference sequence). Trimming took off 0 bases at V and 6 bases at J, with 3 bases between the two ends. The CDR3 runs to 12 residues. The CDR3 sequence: CASSYSVNEQFF. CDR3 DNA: TGTGCCAGCAGTTACTCCGTCAATGAGCAGTTCTTC.

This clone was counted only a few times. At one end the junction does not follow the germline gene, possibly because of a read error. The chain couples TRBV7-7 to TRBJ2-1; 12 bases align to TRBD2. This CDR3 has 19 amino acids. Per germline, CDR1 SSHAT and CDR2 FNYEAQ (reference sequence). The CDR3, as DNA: TGTGCTAGCAGCTTAGAGGCTAGCGGGAGGGAGAATTCCTACAATGAGCAGTTCTTC. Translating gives CASSLEASGRENSYNEQFF.

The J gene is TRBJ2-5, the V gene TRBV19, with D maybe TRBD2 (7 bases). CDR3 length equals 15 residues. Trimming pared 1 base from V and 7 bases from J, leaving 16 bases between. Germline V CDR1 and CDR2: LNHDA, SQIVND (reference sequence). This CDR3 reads CASSIGGGLVGTQYF. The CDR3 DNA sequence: TGTGCCAGTAGTATAGGGGGGGGCCTTGTGGGGACCCAGTACTTC.

DNA for the CDR3: TGTGCCTGGAGTGTAATCTGGTCGGAGGGGACGATTCGCACAGATACGCAGTATTTT. Amino acids: CAWSVIWSEGTIRTDTQYF. The rearrangement uses TRBV30 and TRBJ2-3, with a weak D call TRBD2 (6 bases). V lost 0 bases and J 1 base, leaving 23 bases between the germline ends. The germline V gene has CDR1 GTSNPN and CDR2 SVGIG (reference sequence). CDR3 length: 19 amino acids.

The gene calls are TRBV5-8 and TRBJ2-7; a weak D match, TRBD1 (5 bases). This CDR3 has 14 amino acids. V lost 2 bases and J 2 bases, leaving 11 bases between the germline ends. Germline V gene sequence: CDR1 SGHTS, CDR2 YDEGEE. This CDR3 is CASSFTGGAYEQYF. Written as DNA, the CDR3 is TGTGCCAGCAGCTTTACAGGTGGTGCCTACGAGCAGTACTTC.

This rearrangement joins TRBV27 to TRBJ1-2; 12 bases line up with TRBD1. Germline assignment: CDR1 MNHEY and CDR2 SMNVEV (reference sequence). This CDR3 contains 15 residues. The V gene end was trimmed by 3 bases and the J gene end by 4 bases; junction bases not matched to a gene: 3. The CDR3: CASSFLGQGAYGYTF. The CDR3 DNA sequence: TGTGCCAGCAGTTTTTTGGGACAGGGGGCCTATGGCTACACCTTC.

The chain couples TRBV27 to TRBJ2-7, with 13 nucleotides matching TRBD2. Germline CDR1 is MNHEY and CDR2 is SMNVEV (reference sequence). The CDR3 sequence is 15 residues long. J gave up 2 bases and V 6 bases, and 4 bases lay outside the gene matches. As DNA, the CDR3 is TGTGCCAGCAGGGACGGACTAGCGGGGGCCTACGAGCAGTACTTC. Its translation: CASRDGLAGAYEQYF.